This T cell receptor (beta chain) was recovered during a study of blood T cell repertoires in COVID-19. Produced via immunoSEQ multiplex PCR; TCRdb's table is partial and in-frame only. Here the sample spans approximately 150,000 clones, 90% to 95% being singletons. Germline assignment: CDR1 MNHEY and CDR2 SVGEGT. Trimming left V 1 base short and J 2 bases short, with 9 bases between. The CDR3 spans 15 residues. Seattle patient enrollment occurred during active infection, with longitudinal follow-up thereafter. This TCR derives from a woman aged 55-70 years with COVID-19, enrolled during active disease. The genes are TRBV6-2 or TRBV6-3 and TRBJ1-5; D unclear. The sequenced sample was peripheral blood. The CDR3 spells CASSYYGGGNQPQHF. The CDR3, as DNA: TGTGCCAGCAGTTACTATGGAGGAGGCAATCAGCCCCAGCATTTT.